The 10 T cell receptor beta chains below were found in one sample sequenced in a study of neoadjuvant anti-PD-1 for oral cavity cancer. TCRdb keeps only in-frame clones here, not all; method: immunoSEQ multiplex PCR. The table has approximately 83,000 clones, under 90% seen once; the top ten hold around 3%. Sample: PBMCs, taken before nivolumab (anti-PD-1) treatment. Receptor source: a person between 40 and 85 years old with oral cavity squamous cell carcinoma.

This clone was seen once. V and J are TRBV7-9 and TRBJ1-1; no firm D call. V lost 3 bases and J 3 bases, leaving 14 bases between the germline ends. The V gene's germline CDR1 is SEHNR and CDR2 FQNEAQ (reference sequence). CDR3 length: 15 amino acids. The DNA of the CDR3 is TGTGCCAGCAGCTTCGCCCCCCTCAAATACACTGAAGCTTTCTTT. It yields the protein CASSFAPLKYTEAFF. Full variable domain (rest looked up from reference TRBV7-9 and TRBJ1-1): DTGVSQNPRHKITKRGQNVTFRCDPISEHNRLYWYRQTLGQGPEFLTYFQNEAQLEKSRLLSDRFSAERPKGSFSTLEIQRTEQGDSAMYLCASSFAPLKYTEAFFGQGTRLTVV.

This clone appeared a few times. This chain uses TRBV29-1 with TRBJ2-3; 11 bases line up with TRBD2. Germline V CDR1 and CDR2: SQVTM, ANQGSEA. The CDR3 contains 18 residues. With 4 bases clipped from V and 0 bases from J, the junction kept 12 bases outside the gene matches. CDR3 DNA sequence: TGCAGCGTTGGGGGGGGGACTAGCGGACGCACTAGCACAGATACGCAGTATTTT. Protein product: CSVGGGTSGRTSTDTQYF.

This clone was observed once. In DNA form, the CDR3 reads TGCGCCAGCAGCTTTGGGTGGCCAGGGGACGGCGGCTACACCTTC. Protein: CASSFGWPGDGGYTF. The chain recombines TRBV5-1 with TRBJ1-2, with D possibly matching TRBD1 (6 bases). Germline lookup yields CDR1 SGHRS and CDR2 YFSETQ. V lost 2 bases and J lost 8, with 19 bases in between. The CDR3 is 15 amino acids.

Only one count was recorded for this clone. This chain uses TRBV11-2 with TRBJ1-2, with unresolved D. Germline CDR1 and CDR2: SGHAT and FQNNGV. CDR3 length equals 12 residues. The germline V and J ends were trimmed by 5 bases and 4 bases, with 8 bases remaining between them. CDR3 in DNA: TGTGCCAGCAGCCCCCAGAGCTATGGCTACACCTTC. Protein: CASSPQSYGYTF.

This rearrangement joins TRBV19 to TRBJ2-3; 16 positions agree with TRBD2. In germline, CDR1 is LNHDA, CDR2 SQIVND (reference sequence). Trimming cost V 5 bases and J 6 bases; bases outside gene matches: 8. This CDR3 is 17 amino acids long. The CDR3 nucleotides read TGTGCCAGTAGTCCCTCGGGGGGACTAGCGGGAGGGGATACGCAGTATTTT. Translating gives CASSPSGGLAGGDTQYF.

The chain uses TRBV6-1 and TRBJ1-5; D gene uncertain. The CDR3 consists of 17 residues. V was pared by 1 base and J by 4 bases, with 17 bases between. Germline-derived CDR1 and CDR2 are MNHNS and SASEGT. CDR3 in DNA: TGTGCCAGCAGTGAAGGTTGGACCTTGCAAATTAATCAGCCCCAGCATTTT. It translates to CASSEGWTLQINQPQHF.

The genes are TRBV5-1 and TRBJ1-1, with D unresolved. V lost 0 bases, J lost 10 bases, and 19 bases lay in between. The CDR3 runs to 15 residues. CDR1 and CDR2 from the germline V gene are SGHRS and YFSETQ. For the CDR3, the DNA is TGCGCCAGCAGCTTGGACGGTGGGCCCGGGCGCGGAGCTTTCTTT. Encoded protein: CASSLDGGPGRGAFF. The complete variable domain, with remaining parts taken from reference TRBV5-1 and TRBJ1-1, reads KAGVTQTPRYLIKTRGQQVTLSCSPISGHRSVSWYQQTPGQGLQFLFEYFSETQRNKGNFPGRFSGRQFSNSRSEMNVSTLELGDSALYLCASSLDGGPGRGAFFGQGTRLTVV.

The genes are TRBV6-1 and TRBJ1-3; no definite D call. There are 15 residues in the CDR3. Looked up from germline, CDR1 is MNHNS and CDR2 is SASEGT. Trimming removed 3 bases at V and 3 bases at J, with 12 bases between. CDR3 DNA sequence: TGTGCCAGCAGTGACCGGAGGGCGGGTGGAAACACCATATATTTT. Translating gives CASSDRRAGGNTIYF.

The V gene is TRBV6-5, the J gene TRBJ2-7; weak D call: TRBD2 (6 bases). CDR3 length: 14 residues. V dropped 5 bases and J dropped 3 bases, with 14 bases sitting between them. Germline V lookup: CDR1 MNHEY, CDR2 SVGAGI. The CDR3 loop is CASSLRGGSYEQYF. CDR3 DNA sequence: TGTGCCAGCAGTCTCCGTGGAGGGAGCTACGAGCAGTACTTC.

This clone has just one count. The chain couples TRBV5-1 to TRBJ2-3; 7 bases align to TRBD2. This CDR3 has 15 residues. The germline V gene has CDR1 SGHRS and CDR2 YFSETQ. The J segment lost 0 bases and the V segment lost 7 bases, leaving 8 bases of the junction unmatched. The CDR3 DNA is TGCGCCAGCTGGCTAGCGGCCGGTAGCACAGATACGCAGTATTTT. Encoded protein: CASWLAAGSTDTQYF.